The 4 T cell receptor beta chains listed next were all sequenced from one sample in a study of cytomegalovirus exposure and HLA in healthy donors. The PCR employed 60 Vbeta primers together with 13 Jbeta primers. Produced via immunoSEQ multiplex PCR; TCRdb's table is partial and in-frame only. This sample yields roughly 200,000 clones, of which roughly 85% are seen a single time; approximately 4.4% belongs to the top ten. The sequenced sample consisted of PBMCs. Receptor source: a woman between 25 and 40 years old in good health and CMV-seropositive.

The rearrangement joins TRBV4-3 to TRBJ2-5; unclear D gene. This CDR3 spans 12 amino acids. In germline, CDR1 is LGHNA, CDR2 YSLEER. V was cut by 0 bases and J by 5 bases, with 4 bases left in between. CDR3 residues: CASSQDRETQYF. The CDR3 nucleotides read TGCGCCAGCAGCCAAGATCGGGAGACCCAGTACTTC.

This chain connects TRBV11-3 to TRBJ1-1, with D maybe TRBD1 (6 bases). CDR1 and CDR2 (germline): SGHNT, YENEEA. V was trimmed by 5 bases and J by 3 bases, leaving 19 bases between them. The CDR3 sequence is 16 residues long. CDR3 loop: CASSPRTGGPDTEAFF. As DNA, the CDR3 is TGTGCCAGCAGCCCCCGGACGGGGGGGCCGGACACTGAAGCTTTCTTT.

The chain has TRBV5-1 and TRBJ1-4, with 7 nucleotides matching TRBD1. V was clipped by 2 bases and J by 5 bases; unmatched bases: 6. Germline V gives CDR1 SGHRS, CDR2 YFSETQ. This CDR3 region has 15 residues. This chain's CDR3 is CASSFSGQANEKLFF. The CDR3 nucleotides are TGCGCCAGCAGCTTCTCAGGACAGGCGAATGAAAAACTGTTTTTT. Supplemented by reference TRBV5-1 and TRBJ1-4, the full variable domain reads KAGVTQTPRYLIKTRGQQVTLSCSPISGHRSVSWYQQTPGQGLQFLFEYFSETQRNKGNFPGRFSGRQFSNSRSEMNVSTLELGDSALYLCASSFSGQANEKLFFGSGTQLSVL.

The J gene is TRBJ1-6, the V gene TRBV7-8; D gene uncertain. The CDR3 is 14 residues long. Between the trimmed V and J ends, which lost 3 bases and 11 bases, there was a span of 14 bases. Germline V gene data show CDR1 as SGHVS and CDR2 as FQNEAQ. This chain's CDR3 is CASSFDYTSPPLHF. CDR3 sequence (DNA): TGTGCCAGCAGCTTCGATTATACTAGTCCACCCCTCCACTTT.